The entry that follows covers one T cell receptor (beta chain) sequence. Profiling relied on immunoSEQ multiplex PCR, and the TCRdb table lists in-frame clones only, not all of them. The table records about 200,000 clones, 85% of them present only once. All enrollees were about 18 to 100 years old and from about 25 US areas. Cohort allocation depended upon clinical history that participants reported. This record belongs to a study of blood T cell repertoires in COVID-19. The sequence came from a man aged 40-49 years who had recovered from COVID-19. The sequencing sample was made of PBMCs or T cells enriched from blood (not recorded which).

CDR3 sequence reads: CSVEAPRGWGTEAFF. DNA for the CDR3: TGCAGCGTTGAAGCCCCCAGGGGCTGGGGCACTGAAGCTTTCTTT. The chain links TRBV29-1 to TRBJ1-1; a possible D gene is TRBD1 (6 bases). CDR1 and CDR2 (germline): SQVTM, ANQGSEA. V was cut by 1 base and J by 4 bases, with 16 bases left in between. This CDR3 is built from 15 residues.